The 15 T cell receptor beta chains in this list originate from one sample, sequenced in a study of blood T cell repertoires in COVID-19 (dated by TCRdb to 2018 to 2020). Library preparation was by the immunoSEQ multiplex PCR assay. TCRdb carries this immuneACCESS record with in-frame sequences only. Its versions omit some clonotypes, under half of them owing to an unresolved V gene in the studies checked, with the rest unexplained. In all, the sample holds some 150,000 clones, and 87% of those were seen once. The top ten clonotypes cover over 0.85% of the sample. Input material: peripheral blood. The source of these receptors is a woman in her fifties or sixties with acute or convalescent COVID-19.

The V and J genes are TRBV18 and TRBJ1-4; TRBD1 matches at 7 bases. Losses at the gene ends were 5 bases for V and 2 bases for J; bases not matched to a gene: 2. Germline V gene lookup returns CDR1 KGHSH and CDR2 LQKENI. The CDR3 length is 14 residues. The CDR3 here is CASSWGQTNEKLFF. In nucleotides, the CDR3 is TGTGCCAGCTCATGGGGACAGACTAATGAAAAACTGTTTTTT. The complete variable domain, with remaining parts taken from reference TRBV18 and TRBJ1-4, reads NAGVMQNPRHLVRRRGQEARLRCSPMKGHSHVYWYRQLPEEGLKFMVYLQKENIIDESGMPKERFSAEFPKEGPSILRIQQVVRGDSAAYFCASSWGQTNEKLFFGSGTQLSVL.

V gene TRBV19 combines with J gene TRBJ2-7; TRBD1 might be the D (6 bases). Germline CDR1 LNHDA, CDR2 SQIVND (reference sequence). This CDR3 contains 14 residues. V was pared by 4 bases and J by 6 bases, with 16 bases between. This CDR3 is CASSTTTGLGEQYF. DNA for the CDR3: TGTGCCAGTAGTACTACCACAGGGCTCGGCGAGCAGTACTTC.

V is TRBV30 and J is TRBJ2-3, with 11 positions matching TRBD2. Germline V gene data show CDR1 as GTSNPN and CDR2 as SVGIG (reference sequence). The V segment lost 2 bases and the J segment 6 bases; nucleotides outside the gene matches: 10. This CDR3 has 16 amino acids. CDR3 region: CAWSPRLAGSGDTQYF. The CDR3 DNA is TGTGCCTGGAGTCCGAGACTAGCGGGGAGTGGGGATACGCAGTATTTT.

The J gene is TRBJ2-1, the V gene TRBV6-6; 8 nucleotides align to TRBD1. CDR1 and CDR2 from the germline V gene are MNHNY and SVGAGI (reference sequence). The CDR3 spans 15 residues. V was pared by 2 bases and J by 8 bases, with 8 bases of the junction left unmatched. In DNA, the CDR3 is TGTGCCAGCAGTTACACTTGGACAGGGATGGATGAGCAGTTCTTC. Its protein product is CASSYTWTGMDEQFF.

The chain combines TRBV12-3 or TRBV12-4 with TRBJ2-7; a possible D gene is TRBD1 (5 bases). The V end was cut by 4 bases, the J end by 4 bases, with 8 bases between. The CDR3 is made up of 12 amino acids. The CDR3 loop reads CASSSKGYEQYF. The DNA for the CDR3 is TGTGCCAGCAGTTCGAAGGGGTACGAGCAGTACTTC.

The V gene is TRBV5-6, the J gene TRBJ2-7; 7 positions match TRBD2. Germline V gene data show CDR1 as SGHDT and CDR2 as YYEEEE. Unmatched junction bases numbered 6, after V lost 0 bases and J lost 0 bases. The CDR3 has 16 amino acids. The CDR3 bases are TGTGCCAGCAGCTTGGTCGGAGGCGGGAGCTCCTACGAGCAGTACTTC. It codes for CASSLVGGGSSYEQYF.

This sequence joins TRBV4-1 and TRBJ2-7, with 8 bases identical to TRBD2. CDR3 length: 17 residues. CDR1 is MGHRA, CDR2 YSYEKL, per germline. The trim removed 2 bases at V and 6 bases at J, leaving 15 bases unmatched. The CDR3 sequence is CASSQRGSVGLASEQYF. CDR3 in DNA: TGCGCCAGCAGCCAAAGAGGATCCGTCGGACTAGCCAGCGAGCAGTACTTC.

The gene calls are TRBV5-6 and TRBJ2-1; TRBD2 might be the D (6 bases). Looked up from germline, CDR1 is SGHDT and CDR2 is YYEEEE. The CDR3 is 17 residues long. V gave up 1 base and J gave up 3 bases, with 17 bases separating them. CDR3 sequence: CASSLILTGDLYNEQFF. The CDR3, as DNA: TGTGCCAGCAGCTTGATTTTAACGGGAGACCTCTACAATGAGCAGTTCTTC.

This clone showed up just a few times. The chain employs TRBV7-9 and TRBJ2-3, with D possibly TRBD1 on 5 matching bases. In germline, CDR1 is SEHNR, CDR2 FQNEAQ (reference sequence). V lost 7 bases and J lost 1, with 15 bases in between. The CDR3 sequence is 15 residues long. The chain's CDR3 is CASTPRGGGTDTQYF. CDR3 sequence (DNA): TGTGCCAGCACCCCTAGGGGTGGGGGCACAGATACGCAGTATTTT.

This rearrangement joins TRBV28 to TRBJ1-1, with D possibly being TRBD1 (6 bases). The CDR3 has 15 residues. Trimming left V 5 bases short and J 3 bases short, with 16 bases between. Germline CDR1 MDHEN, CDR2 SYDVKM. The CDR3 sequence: CASSPPTGIHTEAFF. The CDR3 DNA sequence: TGTGCCAGCAGTCCACCTACAGGGATACACACTGAAGCTTTCTTT.

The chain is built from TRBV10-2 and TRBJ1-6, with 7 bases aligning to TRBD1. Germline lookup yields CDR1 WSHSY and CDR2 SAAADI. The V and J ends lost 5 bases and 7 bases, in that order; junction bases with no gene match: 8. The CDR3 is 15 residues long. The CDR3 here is CASSPDRAGNSPLHF. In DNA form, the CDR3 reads TGCGCCAGCAGTCCTGACAGGGCTGGAAATTCACCCCTCCACTTT.

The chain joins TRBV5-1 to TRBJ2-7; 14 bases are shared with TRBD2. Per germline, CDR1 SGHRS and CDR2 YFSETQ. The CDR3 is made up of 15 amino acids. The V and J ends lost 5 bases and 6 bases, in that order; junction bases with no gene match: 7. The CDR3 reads CASRVTSGRAVEQYF. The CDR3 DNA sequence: TGCGCCAGCAGGGTGACTAGCGGGAGGGCCGTCGAGCAGTACTTC.

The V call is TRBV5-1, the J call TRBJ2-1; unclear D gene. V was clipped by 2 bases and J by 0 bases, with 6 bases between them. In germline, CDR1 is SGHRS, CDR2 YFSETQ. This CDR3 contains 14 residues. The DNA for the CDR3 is TGCGCCAGCAGCTTAGACTTCTCCTACAATGAGCAGTTCTTC. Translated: CASSLDFSYNEQFF.

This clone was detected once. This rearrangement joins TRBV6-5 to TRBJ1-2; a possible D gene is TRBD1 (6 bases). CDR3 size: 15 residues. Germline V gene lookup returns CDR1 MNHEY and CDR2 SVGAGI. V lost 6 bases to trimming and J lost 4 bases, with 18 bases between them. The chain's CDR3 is CASSLQGNIGYGYTF. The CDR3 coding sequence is TGTGCCAGCAGCCTCCAGGGGAATATTGGCTATGGCTACACCTTC.

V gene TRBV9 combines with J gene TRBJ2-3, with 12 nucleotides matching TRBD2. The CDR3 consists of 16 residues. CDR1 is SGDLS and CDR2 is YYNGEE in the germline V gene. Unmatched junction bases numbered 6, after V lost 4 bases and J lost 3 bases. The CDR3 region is CASSFSTSGRTDTQYF. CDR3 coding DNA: TGTGCCAGCAGCTTCTCAACTAGCGGGAGGACAGATACGCAGTATTTT.